Listed below are T cell receptor beta chains from one sample, sequenced in a study of cytomegalovirus exposure and HLA in healthy donors. Method: immunoSEQ multiplex PCR; TCRdb's copy keeps in-frame clones and lacks some. Among about 130,000 clones listed, over 60% were seen once. The sample consisted of PBMCs. These receptors were taken from a man aged 40-49 years in good health and CMV-seronegative. CDR3s include the opening cysteine and the closing phenylalanine or tryptophan. D genes are given only for firm matches. Size is omitted from some rows. Given values are once, few, many or a class for expanded clones.

cdr3_nt cdr3_aa j_call clone_size v_call d_call cdr3_length
TGTGCCTGGAGAGGCGGGCGTTGGGGTTCGAACACTGAAGCTTTCTTT CAWRGGRWGSNTEAFF TRBJ1-1 . TRBV30 . 16
TGTGCCAGCAGTGAACGCGCGGGAAGAAGGACAGATACGCAGTATTTT CASSERAGRRTDTQYF TRBJ2-3 . TRBV6-1 . 16
TGTGCCAGCAGTTACGGGGCAGGGTCCAACTATGGCTACACCTTC CASSYGAGSNYGYTF TRBJ1-2 . TRBV6-5 . 15
TGTGCCAGCAGCTCCGGACTAGCTCCAGAGACCCAGTACTTC CASSSGLAPETQYF TRBJ2-5 once TRBV7-3 TRBD2 14
TGTGCCAGCAGTACCGACAGGGCAGGGAATGAAAAACTGTTTTTT CASSTDRAGNEKLFF TRBJ1-4 . TRBV25-1 TRBD1 15
TGTGCCTGGAGTGCAATGCGCGGGGAGCTGTTTTTT CAWSAMRGELFF TRBJ2-2 . TRBV30 . 12
TGTGCCTCTCAGCGGACCTACGAGCAGTACTTC CASQRTYEQYF TRBJ2-7 . TRBV30 . 11
TGTGCCAGCAGCTTACGGACGCCTTCGGGGGAGCAGTACTTC CASSLRTPSGEQYF TRBJ2-7 . TRBV5-4 . 14
TGTGCCAGCAGCTTTGGGGCAGACTACGAGCAGTACTTC CASSFGADYEQYF TRBJ2-7 . TRBV7-6 . 13
TGCGCCAGCAGCTTGGGGGAGGGTGGCTACACCTTC CASSLGEGGYTF TRBJ1-2 . TRBV5-1 . 12
TGTGCCAGCACCAGACAGGGTCCCTCTGGAAACACCATATATTTT CASTRQGPSGNTIYF TRBJ1-3 . TRBV6-5 TRBD1 15
TGTGCCAGCATGCCCCCGGGGGACAGGTTGAACAATGAGCAGTTCTTC CASMPPGDRLNNEQFF TRBJ2-1 few TRBV2 TRBD1 16
TGTGCCAGCAGCTTAGGCCTGGGGGGAATACTCACCTACGAGCAGTACTTC CASSLGLGGILTYEQYF TRBJ2-7 . TRBV13 . 17
TGCGCCAGCAGCTTGGCCAGTCCCACAGATACGCAGTATTTT CASSLASPTDTQYF TRBJ2-3 . TRBV5-1 . 14
TGTGCCAGCAGCTTAGACCCTAGCTCCTACGAGCAGTACTTC CASSLDPSSYEQYF TRBJ2-7 . TRBV5-8 . 14
TGTGCCAGCAGCTTCAAAGCGGGGGCCTACTACAATGAGCAGTTCTTC CASSFKAGAYYNEQFF TRBJ2-1 . TRBV5-4 TRBD2 16
TGTGCCAGCAGCCAAGGTCGGTTCAGGGGACTAGGAGATACGCAGTATTTT CASSQGRFRGLGDTQYF TRBJ2-3 . TRBV4-2 TRBD2 17
TGTGCCAGCCTGGCGGGGGGGAGCTTC CASLAGGSF TRBJ2-7 once TRBV6-5 TRBD2 9
TGCGCCAGCAGCCTAGCTGGGACAGGATACGAGCAGTACTTC CASSLAGTGYEQYF TRBJ2-7 . TRBV4-1 TRBD1 14
TGCAGCACCGGGACTAGTATTGAGCAGTTCTTC CSTGTSIEQFF TRBJ2-1 . TRBV29-1 TRBD2 11
TGTGCCAGCAGTTTACCCCAGGTGGACAGGGACACTGAAGCTTTCTTT CASSLPQVDRDTEAFF TRBJ1-1 . TRBV27 TRBD1 16
TGCGCCAGCAGCGGGGGGGCGGGGGTCGAGATAGAGACCCAGTACTTC CASSGGAGVEIETQYF TRBJ2-5 . TRBV5-1 . 16
TGTGCCAGCTCAGGCGGGAGGGAGGACAATGAGCAGTTCTTC CASSGGREDNEQFF TRBJ2-1 . TRBV27 TRBD2 14
TGTGCCAGCAGCCAGCCGGCGGGGCAGCCAGCCTACGAGCAGTACTTC CASSQPAGQPAYEQYF TRBJ2-7 . TRBV13 . 16
TGTGCCAGCAGTTTATGGGCGGACACCTCTTTCGAGCAGTACTTC CASSLWADTSFEQYF TRBJ2-7 . TRBV28 . 15
TGTGCCAGCAGCTTAACCCCAGGAACGAGCGAGCAGTACTTC CASSLTPGTSEQYF TRBJ2-7 . TRBV7-3 . 14
TGTGCCAGCAGCCCCAAAGGACTAGCGGGAGGAAATGAGCAGTTCTTC CASSPKGLAGGNEQFF TRBJ2-1 . TRBV7-3 TRBD2 16
TGTGCCAGCAGTTTATCCACAGGGGGATTTAACTATGGCTACACCTTC CASSLSTGGFNYGYTF TRBJ1-2 . TRBV28 TRBD1 16
TGTGCCAGCAGTTCGCCGGGGACTTTGGGAGAAAAACTGTTTTTT CASSSPGTLGEKLFF TRBJ1-4 . TRBV27 . 15
TGTGCCACGACCTGGCAGGGCGGAACTGAAGCTTTCTTT CATTWQGGTEAFF TRBJ1-1 few TRBV28 . 13
TGTGCCAGCAGCCCCGCGGGGGTTCAGCCCCAGCATTTT CASSPAGVQPQHF TRBJ1-5 once TRBV7-9 . 13
TGCGCCAGCAGCTTGGGAAGGGCGGGGGAAAAACTGTTTTTT CASSLGRAGEKLFF TRBJ1-4 . TRBV5-1 . 14
TGTGCCAGCAGTTTCGGCCGGGAGAACACTGAAGCTTTCTTT CASSFGRENTEAFF TRBJ1-1 . TRBV6-5 . 14
TGCGCCAGCAGCTTGGAGGGACAGGGGGCGGCAGAGACCCAGTACTTC CASSLEGQGAAETQYF TRBJ2-5 . TRBV5-1 TRBD1 16
TGTGCCAGCAGTTCCGGGACACTCTCCTACGAGCAGTACTTC CASSSGTLSYEQYF TRBJ2-7 . TRBV28 . 14
TGTGCCAGCTCACCTGAAGAGGCTGGGGCCTTCGAGCAGTACTTC CASSPEEAGAFEQYF TRBJ2-7 . TRBV18 . 15
TGTGCCAGTAGTATTGTGGCGACTAGCGGGGCAGATACGCAGTATTTT CASSIVATSGADTQYF TRBJ2-3 . TRBV19 TRBD2 16
TGCGCCAGCAGCCAAGAACTGGCTAATGAAAAACTGTTTTTT CASSQELANEKLFF TRBJ1-4 . TRBV4-3 . 14
TGTGCCAGTAGTATTATGCGCTCCGACTCGGTCTTT CASSIMRSDSVF TRBJ1-1 . TRBV19 . 12
TGTGCCAGCAGCTTTGCGGCAGTGGTCTACGAGCAGTACTTC CASSFAAVVYEQYF TRBJ2-7 . TRBV5-6 . 14
TGTGCCAGCAGCCCAGGGACAGGGCAAGAGACCCAGTACTTC CASSPGTGQETQYF TRBJ2-5 once TRBV7-3 TRBD1 14
TGCAGCCTCCGCCGGGACAGGAGCTACAATGAGCAGTTCTTC CSLRRDRSYNEQFF TRBJ2-1 . TRBV29-1 TRBD1 14
TGCAGCGTTTATCAGGGTCTAAATGAGCAGTTCTTC CSVYQGLNEQFF TRBJ2-1 . TRBV29-1 . 12
TGCAGCGCTGGGGGCGCAGGGTCGGGCTCTGGAAACACCATATATTTT CSAGGAGSGSGNTIYF TRBJ1-3 . TRBV29-1 . 16
TGTGCCAGCAGCTTTAGTAGCGGCGACATCATCTACGAGCAGTACTTC CASSFSSGDIIYEQYF TRBJ2-7 . TRBV27 . 16
TGTGCCAGCGGACAGCGGGAGTACACAGATACGCAGTATTTT CASGQREYTDTQYF TRBJ2-3 many TRBV27 TRBD2 14